These T cell receptor beta chains were read from a single sample in a study of T-cell reconstitution after alpha-beta-depleted transplantation in children. TCRdb itself ran the PCR reads through MiXCR, one entry per CDR3 protein. The table shows 670,000 or so distinct CDR3 sequences, with approximately 14% occurring only once. Specimen: PBMCs, collected before TCRalphabeta/CD19-depleted stem cell transplant. The source is a girl between 2 and 10 years old with congenital amegakaryocytic thrombocytopenia, due to receive a stem cell transplant. CDR3s include the opening cysteine and the closing phenylalanine or tryptophan. The D gene is left open where the match is weak. Some rows mark clone size as missing; the rest say once, few, many or name a class of expanded clone.

TRBD1	TRBV28	TRBJ2-5	few	TGTGCCAGCAGTGAACCGGGACAGAGAGAGACCCAGTACTTC	CASSEPGQRETQYF
.	TRBV29-1	TRBJ2-5	.	TGCAGCGTTGATAAGGGAGCGGGCCCCCAAGAGACCCAGTACTTC	CSVDKGAGPQETQYF
.	TRBV5-8	TRBJ2-7	.	TGTGCCAGCAGCTTGGTCCACCTGAGCTCCTACGAGCAGTACTTC	CASSLVHLSSYEQYF
.	TRBV10-3	TRBJ2-3	few	TGTGCCATCAGTGAGTCGGCAGGATCGAGCACAGATACGCAGTATTTT	CAISESAGSSTDTQYF
.	TRBV12-3/TRBV12-4	TRBJ2-2	.	TGTGCCAGCAGTCGAGGGGGGGGGACCAGCACCGGGGAGCTGTTTTTT	CASSRGGGTSTGELFF
TRBD1	TRBV20-1	TRBJ1-1	few	TGCAGTGCTAGGCGACAGGGCTTCACTGAAGCTTTCTTT	CSARRQGFTEAFF
TRBD1	TRBV7-8	TRBJ2-5	few	TGTGCCAGCAGCTTGTTTGAGAGTGGACAGGGAAGAGAGACCCAGTACTTC	CASSLFESGQGRETQYF
.	TRBV29-1	TRBJ2-3	many	TGCAGCGTTGTACTACTCCAGGACTACCATCTTGGGGGCACAGATACGCAGTATTTT	CSVVLLQDYHLGGTDTQYF
.	TRBV4-1	TRBJ2-7	few	TGCGCCAGCAGCCATCCGACTAGTCGCGAGCAGTACTTC	CASSHPTSREQYF
TRBD2	TRBV12-3/TRBV12-4	TRBJ2-1	many	TGTGCCAGCGGGGCGGGAGGAGCTTACAATGAGCAGTTCTTC	CASGAGGAYNEQFF
TRBD1	TRBV12-3/TRBV12-4	TRBJ1-6	few	TGTGCCAGCAGTTTGTTCACAGGGGGAGCATATAATTCACCCCTCCACTTT	CASSLFTGGAYNSPLHF
.	TRBV6-5	TRBJ1-5	many	TGTGCCAGCAGTTACTCAGTTAATAGCAATCAGCCCCAGCATTTT	CASSYSVNSNQPQHF
.	TRBV29-1	TRBJ1-2	.	TGCAGCGTTGAAAGTTCGCCGTATGGCTACACCTTC	CSVESSPYGYTF
.	TRBV30	TRBJ1-1	.	TGTGCCGGAATCAGGGTTGAGGGCTCTGAAGCTTTCTTT	CAGIRVEGSEAFF
TRBD2	TRBV28	TRBJ2-4	few	TGTGCCAGCAGTTCGCTAGCGGGAAAGGCCAAAAACATTCAGTACTTC	CASSSLAGKAKNIQYF
.	TRBV12-3/TRBV12-4	TRBJ2-1	few	TGTGCCAGCAGCCCTGGGGTCGTGGGAAATGAGCAGTTCTTC	CASSPGVVGNEQFF
.	TRBV2	TRBJ1-6	few	TGTGCCAGCGGTATTTGGGCCAGTGGGTATAATTCACCCCTCCACTTT	CASGIWASGYNSPLHF
TRBD2	TRBV20-1	TRBJ2-7	many	TGCAGTGCTAGACTAGCGGGAGGCTTCTCCTACGAGCAGTACTTC	CSARLAGGFSYEQYF
TRBD1	TRBV12-3/TRBV12-4	TRBJ2-3	few	TGTGCCAGCAGTCCGGGACAGGGCCCCACAGATACGCAGTATTTT	CASSPGQGPTDTQYF
TRBD2	TRBV19	TRBJ2-7	many	TGTGCCAGTAGTATCGGGACTAGCGGGATATACGAGCAGTACTTC	CASSIGTSGIYEQYF
.	TRBV9	TRBJ2-7	.	TGTGCCAGCAGCCCCAAGGACGGTTCCTACGAGCAGTACTTC	CASSPKDGSYEQYF
TRBD1	TRBV5-1	TRBJ2-4	.	TGCGCCAGCAGCTTAGGGGACAGGGGAGTCAAAAACATTCAGTACTTC	CASSLGDRGVKNIQYF